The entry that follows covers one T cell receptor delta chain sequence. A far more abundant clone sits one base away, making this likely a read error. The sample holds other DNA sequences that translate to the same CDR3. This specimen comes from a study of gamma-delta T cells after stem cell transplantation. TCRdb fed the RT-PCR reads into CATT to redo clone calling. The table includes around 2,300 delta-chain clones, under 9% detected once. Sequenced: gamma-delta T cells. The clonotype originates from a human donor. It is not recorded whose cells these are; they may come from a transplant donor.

The CDR3 loop reads CACDTLASLTTDKLIF. The CDR3 nucleotides are TGTGCCTGTGACACCCTTGCATCTCTAACGACCGATAAACTCATCTTT. The chain couples TRDV2 to TRDJ1, with no clear D. The CDR3 is 16 amino acids. The germline V gene has CDR1 GEAIGNYY and CDR2 EKD. V was trimmed by 0 bases and J by 2 bases, leaving 15 bases between them.